The 22 T cell receptor beta chains below come from one sample, sequenced in a study of T cell repertoires in cytomegalovirus infection. TCRdb re-analysed the reads in MiXCR, keeping a single row per CDR3 protein. The table records approximately 750,000 distinct CDR3 sequences, 35% to 40% of them present only once. The sample consisted of PBMCs. Source of these receptors: a human donor in good health (CMV status not recorded). Some clones in this sample may be carry-over from other donors' samples.

The chain has TRBV28 and TRBJ1-6, with D possibly TRBD1 on 5 matching bases. V was trimmed by 7 bases and J by 9 bases, leaving 16 bases between them. The CDR3 loop spans 14 amino acids. Germline V gives CDR1 MDHEN, CDR2 SYDVKM. The CDR3: CASILRGSGSPLHF. Here the CDR3 DNA reads TGTGCCAGCATACTAAGGGGCTCCGGTTCACCCCTCCACTTT.

This chain joins TRBV2 and TRBJ2-7; D assignment may be TRBD1 or TRBD2 (5 bases each). The CDR3 runs to 13 residues. The V end was cut by 4 bases, the J end by 1 base, with 8 bases between. Germline V gives CDR1 SNHLY, CDR2 FYNNEI. The CDR3 sequence is CASSGGISYEQYF. The DNA of the CDR3 is TGTGCCAGCAGTGGGGGGATATCCTACGAGCAGTACTTC.

Concerning this clonotype: Since no conserved phenylalanine or tryptophan closes the CDR3, a read error is the likely cause. Because the CDR3's place on the DNA is in doubt, the DNA is left out and the CDR3 is given as listed by TCRdb. This chain connects TRBV7-6 to TRBJ2-1; whether TRBD2, the table's D call, matches the DNA was not checked. The CDR3 is 16 amino acids long, termini counted. Germline V gene data show CDR1 as SGHVS and CDR2 as FNYEAQ. CDR3 sequence reads: CASSLAGLASNNEQLL.

V is TRBV27 and J is TRBJ2-7; 10 bases are a match to TRBD2. This CDR3 is built from 16 residues. V was clipped by 5 bases and J by 0 bases; unmatched bases: 7. Germline CDR1 and CDR2: MNHEY and SMNVEV (reference sequence). The CDR3 bases are TGTGCCAGCAGTCCCTTCGGACTAGCGGACTCCTACGAGCAGTACTTC. Residues: CASSPFGLADSYEQYF.

V gene TRBV28 combines with J gene TRBJ2-3; 7 nucleotides agree with TRBD2. The CDR3 spans 13 residues. Per germline, CDR1 MDHEN and CDR2 SYDVKM. V dropped 5 bases and J dropped 5; count of bases not matched to a gene: 4. The CDR3 DNA is TGTGCCAGCAGTCGCGGCGGGGGAGATACGCAGTATTTT. Encoded protein: CASSRGGGDTQYF.

In this sample, this clonotype turned up a few times. The J gene is TRBJ1-4, the V gene TRBV6-1, with D maybe TRBD1 (6 bases). Trimming removed 3 bases from V and 4 bases from J, with 9 bases in between. Germline CDR1 is MNHNS and CDR2 is SASEGT. This CDR3 region has 14 residues. The CDR3 region is CASSDGQFNEKLFF. The CDR3 DNA sequence: TGTGCCAGCAGTGACGGACAGTTTAATGAAAAACTGTTTTTT.

In its sample, this clonotype was seen a few times. The chain combines TRBV7-9 with TRBJ1-2; D ambiguous. V dropped 5 bases and J dropped 6 bases, with 10 bases sitting between them. This CDR3 spans 12 amino acids. From germline, CDR1 is SEHNR and CDR2 FQNEAQ (reference sequence). CDR3 sequence reads: CASSANGDGYTF. CDR3 nucleotides: TGTGCCAGCAGCGCCAACGGGGATGGCTACACCTTC. Complete variable domain (other parts from reference TRBV7-9 and TRBJ1-2): DTGVSQNPRHKITKRGQNVTFRCDPISEHNRLYWYRQTLGQGPEFLTYFQNEAQLEKSRLLSDRFSAERPKGSFSTLEIQRTEQGDSAMYLCASSANGDGYTFGSGTRLTVV.

This rearrangement joins TRBV6-1 to TRBJ2-1; D perhaps matches TRBD2 (5 bases). V gave up 4 bases and J gave up 11 bases, with 18 bases separating them. Per the germline V gene, CDR1 is MNHNS and CDR2 is SASEGT. The CDR3 runs 14 residues. The CDR3 nucleotides are TGTGCCAGCAGTGGGCGCGCGGGTGGGAATAAGCAGTTCTTC. Amino acid sequence: CASSGRAGGNKQFF.

The rearrangement joins TRBV19 to TRBJ2-7; TRBD1 is a possible D gene (6 bases). Germline V CDR1 and CDR2: LNHDA, SQIVND (reference sequence). Trimming stripped 5 bases from V and 6 bases from J, with 14 bases between. CDR3 length: 13 residues. The DNA for the CDR3 is TGTGCCAGTAGTGTCCAACAGGGAACCGAGCAGTACTTC. As protein: CASSVQQGTEQYF.

CDR3 DNA sequence: TGTGCCCGCAAAGGAGGACAGGGCGCCTACAATGAGCAGTTCTTC. Residues: CARKGGQGAYNEQFF. The chain couples TRBV27 to TRBJ2-1; TRBD1 matches 8 bases. J lost 2 bases, V lost 11 bases, and 11 bases had no gene match. There are 15 residues in the CDR3. Looked up from germline, CDR1 is MNHEY and CDR2 is SMNVEV (reference sequence).

This clonotype was found a few times. V gene TRBV29-1 combines with J gene TRBJ2-1; possible D gene TRBD2, 7 bases. Germline V gene data show CDR1 as SQVTM and CDR2 as ANQGSEA. Trimming left V 6 bases short and J 2 bases short, with 14 bases between. This CDR3 region has 14 residues. This chain's CDR3 is CSVVGGLAYNEQFF. The CDR3 nucleotides are TGCAGCGTCGTGGGGGGGCTAGCCTACAATGAGCAGTTCTTC.

The chain employs TRBV5-6 and TRBJ2-5, with D uncertain. The germline V and J ends were trimmed by 2 bases and 1 base, with 9 bases remaining between them. The CDR3 covers 14 residues. Germline CDR1 reads SGHDT; CDR2 reads YYEEEE. Here the CDR3 DNA reads TGTGCCAGCAGCTTATTTCACAGCCAAGAGACCCAGTACTTC. As protein: CASSLFHSQETQYF.

The chain uses TRBV28 and TRBJ2-5; 9 positions agree with TRBD2. The germline CDR1 and CDR2 sequences are MDHEN and SYDVKM. The CDR3 consists of 17 residues. Trimming cost V 1 base and J 4 bases; bases outside gene matches: 10. CDR3 in amino acids: CASSLSLAGQGRETQYF. The CDR3 DNA reads TGTGCCAGCAGTTTATCGCTAGCGGGACAAGGACGAGAGACCCAGTACTTC. Complete variable domain (other parts from reference TRBV28 and TRBJ2-5): DVKVTQSSRYLVKRTGEKVFLECVQDMDHENMFWYRQDPGLGLRLIYFSYDVKMKEKGDIPEGYSVSREKKERFSLILESASTNQTSMYLCASSLSLAGQGRETQYFGPGTRLLVL.

This clonotype was picked up a small number of times. This rearrangement joins TRBV7-9 to TRBJ2-5; 7 nucleotides match TRBD1. CDR1 is SEHNR and CDR2 is FQNEAQ in the germline V gene (reference sequence). The CDR3 runs to 16 residues. After removal of 3 bases from V and 1 base from J, the junction contained 8 bases not matched to a gene. Here the CDR3 DNA reads TGTGCCAGCAGCTTGGTCGGCAGGGGGTTCCAAGAGACCCAGTACTTC. This gives the protein CASSLVGRGFQETQYF.

The chain couples TRBV7-2 to TRBJ2-7, with D perhaps matching TRBD2 (6 bases). The germline V and J ends were trimmed by 1 base and 0 bases, with 10 bases remaining between them. The CDR3 is 15 residues long. In germline, CDR1 is SGHTA, CDR2 FQGNSA. This chain's CDR3 is CASSLGAGYSYEQYF. The CDR3 bases are TGTGCCAGCAGCTTAGGGGCGGGATACTCCTACGAGCAGTACTTC.

This clonotype was detected only a few times. The CDR3 bases are TGTGCCATCAGGATGGGGAACACTGAAGCTTTCTTT. Residues: CAIRMGNTEAFF. The gene calls are TRBV10-3 and TRBJ1-1; D not resolved. V lost 6 bases and J lost 1, with 6 bases in between. The length of the CDR3 is 12 residues. Germline V gene lookup returns CDR1 ENHRY and CDR2 SYGVKD.

The chain recombines TRBV12-3 or TRBV12-4 with TRBJ2-3; 10 bases map to TRBD2. CDR3 length: 15 amino acids. The trim removed 3 bases at V and 4 bases at J, leaving 4 bases unmatched. CDR3 nucleotides: TGTGCCAGCAGTTTGGTAGCGGGGGGCCCAGATACGCAGTATTTT. Translating it yields CASSLVAGGPDTQYF.

In this sample, this clonotype turned up a few times. The chain uses TRBV3-1 and TRBJ1-3; TRBD1 is a possible D gene (6 bases). The germline V gene encodes CDR1 LGHDT and CDR2 YNNKEL (reference sequence). This CDR3 is built from 15 residues. V was cut by 5 bases and J by 4 bases, with 15 bases left in between. CDR3 coding DNA: TGTGCCAGCAGCAAATCCAGGGGACCCGGAAACACCATATATTTT. It translates to CASSKSRGPGNTIYF.

V gene TRBV20-1 combines with J gene TRBJ2-7; no clear D. With 1 base removed from V and 3 bases from J, the gap between germline ends came to 10 bases. CDR1 is DFQATT, CDR2 SNEGSKA, per germline (reference sequence). CDR3 length equals 13 residues. The CDR3 nucleotides are TGCAGTGCTAGAGGGACCAGGATCTACGAGCAGTACTTC. Translating it yields CSARGTRIYEQYF.

This clonotype was detected only a few times. The V and J genes are TRBV5-1 and TRBJ1-1, with D perhaps matching TRBD1 (6 bases). This CDR3 comprises 14 residues. V was pared by 4 bases and J by 4 bases, with 14 bases between. Germline V gene data show CDR1 as SGHRS and CDR2 as YFSETQ. CDR3 residues: CASSGGGQGTEAFF. The CDR3, as DNA: TGCGCCAGCAGCGGCGGGGGGCAGGGCACTGAAGCTTTCTTT. Full variable domain (rest looked up from reference TRBV5-1 and TRBJ1-1): KAGVTQTPRYLIKTRGQQVTLSCSPISGHRSVSWYQQTPGQGLQFLFEYFSETQRNKGNFPGRFSGRQFSNSRSEMNVSTLELGDSALYLCASSGGGQGTEAFFGQGTRLTVV.

The CDR3 DNA reads TGCGCCAGCAGCCAAGATTATAGGCCCCCCTACAATGAGCAGTTCTTC. Translation gives CASSQDYRPPYNEQFF. The chain links TRBV4-1 to TRBJ2-1; D gene ambiguous. Per germline, CDR1 MGHRA and CDR2 YSYEKL. The CDR3 runs 16 residues. V shed 0 bases and J shed 2 bases, with 11 bases lying between them.

A note on this clonotype: A much larger clone differs by one base, so this may be a read error. The chain is built from TRBV7-2 and TRBJ2-7, with D possibly TRBD1 on 5 matching bases. CDR3 length: 15 amino acids. From germline, CDR1 is SGHTA and CDR2 FQGNSA. CDR3 DNA: TGTGACAGCACCCTTGCTGCAGGGAAGACCTACGAGCAGTACTTC. Translated: CDSTLAAGKTYEQYF.